The rows below give T cell receptor beta chains drawn from one sample of a study of glioma-infiltrating T cells. MiXCR, run by TCRdb on the multiplex PCR reads, gives a single entry per CDR3 protein. The top ten clones hold 35% of a sample with roughly 120,000 distinct CDR3 sequences, less than 30% of them seen once. Input material: glioma tissue, nonneoplastic brain tissue, or PBMCs (not recorded which). The receptors shown here come from a human donor with low-grade glioma or glioblastoma, undergoing nonglioma brain surgery, or in good health (not recorded which). The CDR3 runs from the conserved cysteine through the conserved F or W. A D gene is named only where the DNA matches it firmly. Size tells how often a clone was seen (once, few, many) or the class of an expanded clone, and some rows leave it out.

TGCAGCGCTAACGTTGGTGCAGACCCCAGGAACACTGAAGCTTTCTTT | CSANVGADPRNTEAFF | TRBJ1-1 | TRBV29-1 | - | many
TGTGCCAGCAGCTTAGAAATAGGGATGGAGACCCAGTACTTC | CASSLEIGMETQYF | TRBJ2-5 | TRBV7-2 | - | many
TGTGCCATCAGCCGTTCGGATACGCAGTATTTT | CAISRSDTQYF | TRBJ2-3 | TRBV10-3 | - | many
- | CASSFYICSAGTYGYTF | TRBJ1-2 | TRBV7-3 | - | once
TGCAGTGCTAGGAGGTACGGGAACACTGAAGCTTTCTTT | CSARRYGNTEAFF | TRBJ1-1 | TRBV20-1 | - | many
TGTGCCAGCAGCCCTAATCTCCGACAGGGCTCCTATGAGCAGTTCTTC | CASSPNLRQGSYEQFF | TRBJ2-1 | TRBV11-1 | TRBD1 | -
TGTGCCAGCAGCGTAGAACTAGCGGGACGGGATGAGCAGTTCTTC | CASSVELAGRDEQFF | TRBJ2-1 | TRBV9 | TRBD2 | few
TGTGCCAGCAGTTCGACAGGGCGAACCTATGGCTACACCTTC | CASSSTGRTYGYTF | TRBJ1-2 | TRBV28 | TRBD1 | many
TGTGCCAGCAGTTCCCAGGGAGCTAGCACAGATACGCAGTATTTT | CASSSQGASTDTQYF | TRBJ2-3 | TRBV12-3/TRBV12-4 | - | -
TGTGCCAGCAGCTCAGGGGTTATCACTGAAGCTTTCTTT | CASSSGVITEAFF | TRBJ1-1 | TRBV7-3 | - | -
TGTGCCAGCAGTTTATTGGACAGGCAGCTGGATACGCAGTATTTT | CASSLLDRQLDTQYF | TRBJ2-3 | TRBV28 | TRBD1 | many
TGTGCCAGCAGCTTAGAAGGGACTAGCGGGAGTGGGACCCAGTACTTC | CASSLEGTSGSGTQYF | TRBJ2-5 | TRBV11-2 | TRBD2 | few
TGTGCCAGCAGTCCAGGACAGGTACACTCCTACGAGCAGTACTTC | CASSPGQVHSYEQYF | TRBJ2-7 | TRBV27 | TRBD1 | many
TGTGCCAGCAGCCCCTCCGGGGGACAGAACACTGAAGCTTTCTTT | CASSPSGGQNTEAFF | TRBJ1-1 | TRBV11-2 | - | many
TGTGCCAGCAGCCCCCCAGCCGGGACAGCAAACACCGGGGAGCTGTTTTTT | CASSPPAGTANTGELFF | TRBJ2-2 | TRBV4-2 | TRBD1 | few
TGTGCCAGCAGCCCCTGGACAGGAGATGGCACTGAAGCTTTCTTT | CASSPWTGDGTEAFF | TRBJ1-1 | TRBV7-9 | TRBD1 | many
TGTGCCTGGAGTGCCGGGAATTTGGAGCCCCAGCATTTT | CAWSAGNLEPQHF | TRBJ1-5 | TRBV30 | - | -
TGTGCCAGCGGGCAGGGTCATCCCAATGAGCAGTTCTTC | CASGQGHPNEQFF | TRBJ2-1 | TRBV6-1 | - | many
TGTGCCAGCAGGAATAGCGGGTTCTCCTACGAGCAGTACTTC | CASRNSGFSYEQYF | TRBJ2-7 | TRBV6-2/TRBV6-3 | TRBD2 | -
TGTGCCAGCAGCTTAGTTGGCAGCTCCTACGAGCAGTACTTC | CASSLVGSSYEQYF | TRBJ2-7 | TRBV7-2 | - | many
TGTGCCAGCGTCCCCCCCCGGGCGGGGAACACTGAAACTTTCTTT | CASVPPRAGNTETFF | TRBJ1-1 | TRBV27 | - | -
TGCGCCAGCAGCCAAGAAGGGCCGATAAGTCCAAGGAGCGCCCAGTACTTC | CASSQEGPISPRSAQYF | TRBJ2-5 | TRBV4-1 | - | many
TGTGCCAGCAAGGATTACAGGGGGCACACTGAAGCTTTCTTT | CASKDYRGHTEAFF | TRBJ1-1 | TRBV12-3/TRBV12-4 | TRBD1 | many
TGTGCCAGCAGCGTCCGGGCAGATACGCAGTATTTT | CASSVRADTQYF | TRBJ2-3 | TRBV9 | - | many
TGCGCCAGCAGCAACCCGGGGGGTGTTGGCTACACCTTC | CASSNPGGVGYTF | TRBJ1-2 | TRBV4-1 | - | -
TGTGCCAGCAGCTTAGGACTAGCGGGGAGCACAGATACGCAGTATTTT | CASSLGLAGSTDTQYF | TRBJ2-3 | TRBV11-3 | TRBD2 | -
TGTGCCAGCAGTTTAGAAGTTGGGTCACCCCTCCACTTT | CASSLEVGSPLHF | TRBJ1-6 | TRBV27 | - | many
TGTGCCAGCAGATCTGCCAATGAGCAGTTCTTC | CASRSANEQFF | TRBJ2-1 | TRBV7-9 | - | many
TGCAGTGCTGAGAACAGGGCGAGGAGCTATGGCTACACCTTC | CSAENRARSYGYTF | TRBJ1-2 | TRBV20-1 | - | many
TGTGCCAGCAGCACCCTCAGCTCGAACGAGCAGTACTTC | CASSTLSSNEQYF | TRBJ2-7 | TRBV11-2 | - | -
TGCAGCGTGGGGGTTGGCACGAACACCGGGGAGCTGTTTTTT | CSVGVGTNTGELFF | TRBJ2-2 | TRBV29-1 | - | -
TGTGCCAGCAGTGAGACCCCCCAGACAGGGCCAGAGACCCAGTACTTC | CASSETPQTGPETQYF | TRBJ2-5 | TRBV25-1 | TRBD1 | many
TGCGCCAGCAGTCCGGGGATCAACACTGAAGCTTTCTTT | CASSPGINTEAFF | TRBJ1-1 | TRBV5-1 | - | many
TGTGCCACCAGCAGGGGCCTGGAGACCCAGTACTTC | CATSRGLETQYF | TRBJ2-5 | TRBV15 | - | many
TGCGCCAGCAGCCAAGAGATGGGACGAGGAAACACCATATATTTT | CASSQEMGRGNTIYF | TRBJ1-3 | TRBV4-3 | - | many
TGCGCCAGCAGCCAAGTGGACCAAGAGACCCAGTACTTC | CASSQVDQETQYF | TRBJ2-5 | TRBV4-1 | - | few
TGTGCCAGCAGCTTAGAGGCCCAAACCCAAGAGACCCAGTACTTC | CASSLEAQTQETQYF | TRBJ2-5 | TRBV7-6 | - | many